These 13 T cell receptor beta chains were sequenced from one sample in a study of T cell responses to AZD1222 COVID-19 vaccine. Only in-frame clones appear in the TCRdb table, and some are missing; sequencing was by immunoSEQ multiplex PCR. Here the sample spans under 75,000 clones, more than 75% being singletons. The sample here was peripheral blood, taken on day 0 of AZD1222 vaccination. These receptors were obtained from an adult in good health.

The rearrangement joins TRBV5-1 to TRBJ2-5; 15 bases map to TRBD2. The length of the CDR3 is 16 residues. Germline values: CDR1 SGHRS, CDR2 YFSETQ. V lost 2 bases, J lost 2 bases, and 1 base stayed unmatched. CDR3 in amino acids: CASSFGTSGGQETQYF. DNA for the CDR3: TGCGCCAGCAGCTTCGGGACTAGCGGGGGGCAAGAGACCCAGTACTTC.

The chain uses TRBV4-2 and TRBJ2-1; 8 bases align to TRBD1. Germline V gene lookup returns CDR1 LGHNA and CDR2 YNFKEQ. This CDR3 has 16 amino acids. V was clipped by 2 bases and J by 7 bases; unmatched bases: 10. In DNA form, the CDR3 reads TGTGCCAGCAGCCAACCCCGACAGGGGCCCGGGAATGAGCAGTTCTTC. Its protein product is CASSQPRQGPGNEQFF.

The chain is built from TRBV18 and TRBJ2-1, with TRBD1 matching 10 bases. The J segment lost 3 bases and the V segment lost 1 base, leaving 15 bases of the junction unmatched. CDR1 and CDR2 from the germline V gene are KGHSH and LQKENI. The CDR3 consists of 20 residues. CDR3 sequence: CASSPLDGTGAFFLYNEQFF. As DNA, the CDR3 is TGTGCCAGCTCACCACTAGATGGGACAGGGGCCTTCTTCCTCTACAATGAGCAGTTCTTC.

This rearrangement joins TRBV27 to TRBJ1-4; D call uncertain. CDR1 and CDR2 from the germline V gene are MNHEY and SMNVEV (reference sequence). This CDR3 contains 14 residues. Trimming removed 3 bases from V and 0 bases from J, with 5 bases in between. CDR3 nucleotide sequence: TGTGCCAGCAGTTTTTTTGCAACTAATGAAAAACTGTTTTTT. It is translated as CASSFFATNEKLFF.

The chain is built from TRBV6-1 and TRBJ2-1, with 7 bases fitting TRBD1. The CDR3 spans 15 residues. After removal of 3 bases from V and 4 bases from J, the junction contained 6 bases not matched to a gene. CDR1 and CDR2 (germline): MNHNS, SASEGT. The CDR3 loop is CASSDRDSHYNEQFF. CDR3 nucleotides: TGTGCCAGCAGTGACCGGGACAGCCATTACAATGAGCAGTTCTTC.

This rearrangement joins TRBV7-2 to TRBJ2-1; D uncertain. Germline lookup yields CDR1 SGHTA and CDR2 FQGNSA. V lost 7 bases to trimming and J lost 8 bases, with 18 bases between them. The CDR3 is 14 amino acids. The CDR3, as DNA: TGTGCCAGCAAATTTCTGGACCTTTCGTATGAGCAGTTCTTC. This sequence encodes CASKFLDLSYEQFF.

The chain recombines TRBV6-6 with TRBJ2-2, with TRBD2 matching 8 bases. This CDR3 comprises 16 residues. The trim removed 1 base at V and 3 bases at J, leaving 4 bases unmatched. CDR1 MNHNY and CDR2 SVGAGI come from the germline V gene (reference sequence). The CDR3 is CASSYLAGGDTGELFF. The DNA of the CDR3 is TGTGCCAGCAGTTACTTGGCGGGAGGTGACACCGGGGAGCTGTTTTTT.

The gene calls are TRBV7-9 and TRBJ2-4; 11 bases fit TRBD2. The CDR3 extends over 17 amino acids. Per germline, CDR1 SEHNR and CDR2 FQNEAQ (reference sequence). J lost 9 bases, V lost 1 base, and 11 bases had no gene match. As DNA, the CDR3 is TGTGCCAGCAGCTTAGAGGCTAGCGGGAGGACGCGCCGCATTCAGTACTTC. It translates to CASSLEASGRTRRIQYF.

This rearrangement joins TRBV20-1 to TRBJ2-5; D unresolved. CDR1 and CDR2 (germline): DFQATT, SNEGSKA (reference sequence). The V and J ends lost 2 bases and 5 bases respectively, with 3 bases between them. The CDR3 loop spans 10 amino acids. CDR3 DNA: TGCAGTGCTAGATGGGAGACCCAGTACTTC. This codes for CSARWETQYF.

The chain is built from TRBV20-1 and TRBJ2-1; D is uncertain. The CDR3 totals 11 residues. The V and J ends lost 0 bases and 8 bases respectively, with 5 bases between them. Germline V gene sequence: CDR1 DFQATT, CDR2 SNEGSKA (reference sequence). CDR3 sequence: CSAREGYEQFF. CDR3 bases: TGCAGTGCTAGAGAGGGCTATGAGCAGTTCTTC.

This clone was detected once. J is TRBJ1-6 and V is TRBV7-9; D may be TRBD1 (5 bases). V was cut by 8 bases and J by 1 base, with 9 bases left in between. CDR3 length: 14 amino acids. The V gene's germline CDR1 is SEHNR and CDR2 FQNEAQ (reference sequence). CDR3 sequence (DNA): TGTGCCAGCCATGGGGGGTCCTATAATTCACCCCTCCACTTT. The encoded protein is CASHGGSYNSPLHF.

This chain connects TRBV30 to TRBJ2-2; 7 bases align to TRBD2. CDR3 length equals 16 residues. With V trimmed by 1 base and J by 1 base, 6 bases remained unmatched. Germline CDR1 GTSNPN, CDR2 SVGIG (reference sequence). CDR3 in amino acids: CAWSEVGGMNTGELFF. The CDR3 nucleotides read TGTGCCTGGAGTGAGGTGGGGGGGATGAACACCGGGGAGCTGTTTTTT.

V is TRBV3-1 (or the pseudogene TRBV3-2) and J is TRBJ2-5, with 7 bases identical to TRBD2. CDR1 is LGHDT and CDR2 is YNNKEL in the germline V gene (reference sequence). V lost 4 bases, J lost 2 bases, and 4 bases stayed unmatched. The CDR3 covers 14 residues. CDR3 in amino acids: CASSLRRGQETQYF. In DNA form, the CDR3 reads TGTGCCAGCAGCCTGCGGCGGGGGCAAGAGACCCAGTACTTC.